This is a list of T cell receptor beta chains from one sample in a study of blood T cell repertoires in COVID-19. TCRdb keeps only in-frame clones here, not all; method: immunoSEQ multiplex PCR. The sample shows a few hundred thousand clones, around three quarters of them seen only once. The sequenced sample consisted of peripheral blood. The source of these receptors is a woman over 75 with acute or convalescent COVID-19. CDR3s leave out the opening cysteine and the closing phenylalanine or tryptophan. The D gene is left open where the match is weak.

>TRBJ2-7|14|TRBD1|TRBV19
ASSIRGPSLQYEQY
>TRBJ2-2|15|TRBD1|TRBV7-9
ASSLGTGTGGTGELF
>TRBJ2-5|10|.|TRBV2
ASTRVRETQY
>TRBJ2-7|12|.|TRBV6-4
ASSQDSSSYEQY
>TRBJ2-2|12|TRBD2|TRBV7-6
ASSPSGNTGELF
>TRBJ1-2|11|TRBD1|TRBV10-2
ASSPDRGYGYT
>TRBJ1-5|11|TRBD1|TRBV11-2
ASSTGLGQPQH
>TRBJ1-2|13|.|TRBV6-5
ASSWGGPQKGGYT
>TRBJ2-3|12|TRBD1|TRBV11-1
ASSPDRDTDTQY
>TRBJ1-6|13|TRBD1|TRBV5-1
ASSLEGQGFWPLH
>TRBJ2-2|14|TRBD2|TRBV2
ASSILSGSGTGELF
>TRBJ1-2|12|TRBD1|TRBV6-5
ASRKQGAYYGYT
>TRBJ2-7|13|.|TRBV3-1/TRBV3-2
ASSQGAGSPYEQY
>TRBJ1-6|14|.|TRBV4-1
ASSQVPDRNNSPLH
>TRBJ2-7|11|.|TRBV11-2
ASSLGRGGGQY
>TRBJ1-1|13|.|TRBV13
ASSLGRVGNTEAF
>TRBJ2-1|12|TRBD2|TRBV11-1
ASRGLALGNEQF
>TRBJ1-6|14|TRBD1|TRBV27
ASSLGGGRRNSPLH
>TRBJ2-7|10|.|TRBV5-5
ASSLLTGEQY
>TRBJ1-2|12|TRBD1|TRBV27
ASRRTGVIYGYT
>TRBJ2-7|14|TRBD2|TRBV20-1
SASFASGRAIHEQY
>TRBJ1-1|12|.|TRBV19
ASSIREVNTEAF
>TRBJ1-5|18|.|TRBV9
ASSVEGGRGGILGNQPQH
>TRBJ2-3|13|TRBD2|TRBV10-3
AISPRGGRADTQY
>TRBJ2-7|14|TRBD2|TRBV4-3
ASSQELSGGPGEQY
>TRBJ2-3|13|TRBD2|TRBV5-1
ASSLAAGGGDTQY
>TRBJ2-3|11|.|TRBV2
ASNGQYTDTQY
>TRBJ2-5|11|.|TRBV4-3
ASSPRPGETQY
>TRBJ1-1|10|.|TRBV12-3/TRBV12-4
ASSSWGREAF
>TRBJ1-5|11|.|TRBV29-1
SVLDSYNQPQH
>TRBJ2-7|13|.|TRBV7-2
ASSLVPGGPYEQY
>TRBJ2-7|10|.|TRBV6-5
ASSLEGYEQY
>TRBJ2-1|11|TRBD1|TRBV11-2
ASSLGRGHEQF
>TRBJ1-6|15|TRBD1|TRBV7-9
AIDLGRGTADNSPLH
>TRBJ1-2|13|TRBD1|TRBV2
ASSLRQGPLYGYT
>TRBJ1-2|9|.|TRBV6-5
ASRVWDGYT
>TRBJ2-2|13|TRBD2|TRBV9
ASSPGSGGTGELF
>TRBJ2-7|12|TRBD2|TRBV2
ASSPTSGRYEQY
>TRBJ2-1|14|TRBD1|TRBV19
ASTHRDRASGNEQF